The subject of this entry is one TCR beta chain. No cognate antigen has been identified for it. The input lacks base qualities; no much larger clone sits a single base away. Receptor amplification or capture employed PCR. DNA from cultured CD4+ T cells underwent TCR sequencing with the Oncomine TCR Beta short-read assay at the Johns Hopkins FTIC core. The QIAamp micro DNA kit was used to extract genomic DNA from the cultured CD4+ T cells. Oncomine TCR Beta libraries from cultured CD4+ T cells were pooled with unique dual indexes and sequenced on an Illumina iSeq 100. The paper's data handling went like this. Non-productive sequences were removed, and CDR3s that did not start with C, did not end with F or W, or were shorter than 7 amino acids were discarded. Antigen-specific clonotypes were identified using the MANAFEST web application through comparison of peptide-stimulated wells with reference and other culture wells. An FDR below 0.05, an odds ratio above 5, and a productive frequency above 0.1% in at least two of three replicate wells were required for clones to be considered positive. A clonotype was classed as cross-reactive if the clonotype showed significant expansion both in SARS-CoV-2 spike wells and in at least one common cold coronavirus spike condition. Levenshtein distances (stringdist) and unrooted phylogenetic trees (ape) in R version 3.6.1 were used to assess CDR3 homology. TCRdb redid the processing of the public reads, applying fastp at Q25 and MiXCR, and retained in-frame beta chains. Every CDR3 protein is listed once, alongside the most common genes and DNA of its rows. In this record, the V and J calls reflect TCRdb's handling and not the investigators' own analysis. The sample table contains 8,500 to 11,000 distinct CDR3 sequences; only one count was recorded for roughly three fifths of them. The ten largest clones take up 25% to 30% of the sample.

The sample originates from a study of vaccination and CD4 T cells after COVID-19 (dated by TCRdb to 2021 to 2024). Broadly, across the study: Convalescent patients had a positive SARS-CoV-2 result on nasal swab PCR, and of these patients, several had mild disease and one had severe disease. In nine to eleven COVID-19 convalescent patients and a few infection-naive healthy vaccine recipients, researchers compared the spike-specific CD4+ TCR repertoire from before mRNA vaccination with the repertoire from after. Post-COVID blood samples were collected from convalescent patients a median of roughly 100 days after diagnosis, with a range of roughly 30 to 170 days. Post-vaccine blood samples were taken a median of around 77 days after the second vaccine dose, with a range of 14 to 241 days. Culture stimuli were overlapping spike peptide pools from SARS-CoV-2 and from the common cold coronaviruses HCoV-NL63, HCoV-OC43 and HCoV-229E. Control cultures used a CEFX viral epitope pool as positive control, an HIV-1 Nef peptide pool as negative control, or no peptide. Each participant got two doses of either the Pfizer-BioNTech BNT162b2 vaccine (n=8) or the Moderna mRNA-1273 vaccine (n=2). The convalescent cohort included six males and four females, with two Hispanic individuals, seven Caucasians, two Asians and one multiracial person. The paper's findings and limits, for the study overall: An increase in the median number of SARS-CoV-2-reactive clonotypes from some 20 after infection to roughly 39 after vaccination was observed, but the change was not found to be significant. Among the post-vaccine SARS-CoV-2-reactive clones in convalescent patients, a median around 85% showed up only after vaccination, which suggests vaccine-specific priming. Nearly all vaccine-specific clones in convalescent patients (304 of 307) were mono-reactive for SARS-CoV-2 spike rather than cross-reactive with common cold coronaviruses. Relatively few convalescent patients were included in the study, and early timepoints after natural infection were not analyzed.

The germline V and J ends show losses of 3 bases and 4 bases respectively, and no gene match explains 4 bases of the junction. CDR1 and CDR2 were assigned from the germline V gene as SGHTA and FQGNSA. The CDR3, cysteine through phenylalanine, is 14 amino acids long. Only the CDR3 portion is preserved as DNA: 42 bases, with reading frame beginning at the first base. The treatment or condition tag for this specimen amounts to: roughly 10-day PBMC culture with coronavirus spike peptide pools or control peptides (ViraFEST assay). The study used the ViraFEST assay, which expanded antigen-specific T cells with peptide pools and then identified expanded clonotypes by TCR sequencing. The positive SARS-CoV-2 PCR tests of the convalescent patients were dated from March to December 2020, before the Alpha, Beta and Delta variants emerged in the United States. Fewer than 2.5 million PBMCs per well were cultured in IMDM with roughly 5.5% human AB serum and 9 to 10 IU/ml IL-2, plus 10 ug/ml peptide pools. On days 3 and 7, half of the culture medium was replaced with fresh IL-2-containing medium. Once the cells had been in culture for 10 days, the EasySep CD4+ T cell isolation kit was used to isolate CD4+ T cells by negative selection. PBMCs were separated from whole blood using Ficoll-Paque Plus gradient centrifugation and then either used fresh or cryopreserved at -140C. Triplicate wells were generally used for each culture condition.

The sequenced material came from CD4+ T cells from blood, cultured in vitro. The sequence joins TRBV7-2 to TRBJ2-5; 8 nucleotides in the junction match TRBD1. The TCR comes from a human donor who had recovered from COVID-19. This receptor has the CDR3 CASSFDRGRETQYF. The nucleotide sequence reads as follows: TGTGCCAGCAGCTTTGACAGGGGTAGAGAGACCCAGTACTTC.